Sequencing of this TCR beta chain was carried out in a study of cytomegalovirus exposure and HLA in healthy donors. Study-level information: Later, an analysis reported that the 130 or so validation repertoires had used the same platform as the approximately 690 first-cohort repertoires.

V was clipped by 4 bases and J by 4 bases, with 23 bases between them. Germline loops: CDR1 SGHDN, CDR2 FVKESK. The CDR3 is 17 residues long. Worth noting for this clone: Its antigen remains unknown.

Study-level results: Among TCR sequences, most were rare, though some public TCRs appeared in many donors. The study designated around 150 TCR beta chains cytomegalovirus-associated. According to a subsequent analysis, TCR clusters identified in the first cohort showed a tendency to co-occur across the roughly 110 validation repertoires.

The table came from immunoSEQ multiplex PCR; TCRdb's copy has only in-frame clones and leaves some out. The sample holds 200,000 to 250,000 clones, approximately 80% seen once. The J gene is TRBJ2-7, the V gene TRBV14; TRBD2 is a possible D gene (6 bases). This clonotype was obtained from a woman between 25 and 40 years old in good health and CMV-seropositive. Sequenced material: PBMCs. The CDR3 nucleotides read TGTGCCAGCAGCCCAAGACTAGGCCACTCCTTCAATTACGAGCAGTACTTC. Its translation: CASSPRLGHSFNYEQYF. The full variable domain, with the rest looked up from reference TRBV14 and TRBJ2-7, is EAGVTQFPSHSVIEKGQTVTLRCDPISGHDNLYWYRRVMGKEIKFLLHFVKESKQDESGMPNNRFLAERTGGTYSTLKVQPAELEDSGVYFCASSPRLGHSFNYEQYFGPGTRLTVT.